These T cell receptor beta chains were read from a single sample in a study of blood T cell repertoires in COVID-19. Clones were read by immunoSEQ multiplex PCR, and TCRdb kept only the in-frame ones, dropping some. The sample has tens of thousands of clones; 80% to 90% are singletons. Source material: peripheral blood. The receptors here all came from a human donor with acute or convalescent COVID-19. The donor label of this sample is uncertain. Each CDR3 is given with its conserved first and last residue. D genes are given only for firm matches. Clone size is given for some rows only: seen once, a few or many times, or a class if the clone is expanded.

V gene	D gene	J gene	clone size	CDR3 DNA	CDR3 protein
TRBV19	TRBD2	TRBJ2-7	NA	TGTGCCACTAAGCGGGGGGACGAGCAGTACTTC	CATKRGDEQYF
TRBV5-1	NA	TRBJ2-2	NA	TGCGCCAGCAGTCATCAGGGGGGCGGGGAGCTGTTTTTT	CASSHQGGGELFF
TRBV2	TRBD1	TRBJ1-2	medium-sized	TGTGCCAGCAGCCAACAGGGGCCTTCGTATGGCTACACCTTC	CASSQQGPSYGYTF
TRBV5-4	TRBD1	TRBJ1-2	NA	TGTGCCAGCAGCTTGTCGAGACAGGGGAATGGCTACACCTTC	CASSLSRQGNGYTF
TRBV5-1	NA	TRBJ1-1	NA	TGCGCCAGCAGTGTGGGGGGGATGTGGACTGAAGCTTTCTTT	CASSVGGMWTEAFF
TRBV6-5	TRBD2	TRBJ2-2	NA	TGTGCCAGCAATTGGGACCGCGGGGGCACCGGGGAGCTGTTTTTT	CASNWDRGGTGELFF
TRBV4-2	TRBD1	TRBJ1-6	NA	TGTGCCAGTAGACAGGGTAGTTCACCCCTCCACTTT	CASRQGSSPLHF
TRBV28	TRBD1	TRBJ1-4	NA	TGTGCCAGCAGTAGGGGGACAGATAATGAAAAACTGTTTTTT	CASSRGTDNEKLFF
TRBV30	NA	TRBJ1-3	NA	TGTGCCTGGAGATTGGCAGGTTCTTTCTCTGGAAACACCATATATTTT	CAWRLAGSFSGNTIYF
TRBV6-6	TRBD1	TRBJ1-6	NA	TGTGCCAGCAGTACGACAGGGGGCGTGGATTCACCCCTCCACTTT	CASSTTGGVDSPLHF
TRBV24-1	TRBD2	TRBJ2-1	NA	TGTGCCACCAGTGATTTGACTAGCGGGGGGGCCACTTACAATGAGCAGTTCTTC	CATSDLTSGGATYNEQFF
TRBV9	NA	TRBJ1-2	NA	TGTGCCAGCAGCGTAGCACAGACCTATGGCTACACCTTC	CASSVAQTYGYTF
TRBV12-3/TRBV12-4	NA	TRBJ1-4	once	TGTGCCAGCAGTAGTAGAGCGAATGAAAAACTGTTTTTT	CASSSRANEKLFF
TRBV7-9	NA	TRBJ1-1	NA	TGTGCCAGCAGCCTTGCCCTCAGGGCGGCGGGGACTGAAGCTTTCTTT	CASSLALRAAGTEAFF
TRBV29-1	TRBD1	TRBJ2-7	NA	TGCAGCGTTGGCGGGACAGGGAAGATCTACGAGCAGTACTTC	CSVGGTGKIYEQYF
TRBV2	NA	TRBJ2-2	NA	TGTGCCAGCAGTGCGCAGTCGAACACCGGGGAGCTGTTTTTT	CASSAQSNTGELFF
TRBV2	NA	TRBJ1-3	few	TGTGCCAGCAGTGAAGCACCCGGGGTTGGCAACACCATATATTTT	CASSEAPGVGNTIYF
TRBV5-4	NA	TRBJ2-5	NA	TGTGCCAGCAGCCCTAGGAGCGTTCAAGAGACCCAGTACTTC	CASSPRSVQETQYF
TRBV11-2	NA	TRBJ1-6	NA	TGTGCCAGCAGCTTAGATCGCCCGAGACACAATTCACCCCTCCACTTT	CASSLDRPRHNSPLHF
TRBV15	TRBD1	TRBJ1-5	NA	TGTGCCACCAGCAGATGGGACGGACAGGTGTACAATCAGCCCCAGCATTTT	CATSRWDGQVYNQPQHF
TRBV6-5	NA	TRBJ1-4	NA	TGTGCCAGCGGACCGGGAACAGTTCCCAATGAAAAACTGTTTTTT	CASGPGTVPNEKLFF
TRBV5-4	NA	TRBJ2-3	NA	TGTGCCAGCAGCTCCCGGGGCACAGATACGCAGTATTTT	CASSSRGTDTQYF
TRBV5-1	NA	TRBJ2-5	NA	TGCGCCAGCAGCTTCCCTGAAGAGACCCAGTACTTC	CASSFPEETQYF
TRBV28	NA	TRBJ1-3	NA	TGTGCCAGCGAGGGCTCTGGAAACACCATATATTTT	CASEGSGNTIYF
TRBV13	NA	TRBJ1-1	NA	TGTGCCAGTTACAGGGCACACAACACTGAAGCTTTCTTT	CASYRAHNTEAFF
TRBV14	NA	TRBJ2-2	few	TGTGCCAGCAGCCCACGACACAACGTACAGCGGGACACCGGGGAGCTGTTTTTT	CASSPRHNVQRDTGELFF
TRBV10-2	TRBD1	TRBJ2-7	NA	TGCGCCAGCAGTGACAGGGGGCTCACCTACGAGCAGTACTTC	CASSDRGLTYEQYF
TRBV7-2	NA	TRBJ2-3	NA	TGTGCCAGCAGCTTGGGACTTTTCGCCACAGATACGCAGTATTTT	CASSLGLFATDTQYF
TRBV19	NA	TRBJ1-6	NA	TGTGCCAGTAGTCCGACCCGGGACTCCAAAACACACTTT	CASSPTRDSKTHF
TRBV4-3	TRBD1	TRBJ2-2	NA	TGCGCCAGCAGCCCTTTAACAGGGGTTTTGGGGGAGCTGTTTTTT	CASSPLTGVLGELFF
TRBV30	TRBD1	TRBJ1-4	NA	TGTGCCTGGGGCAGACAGGGTCGAGAAAAACTGTTTTTT	CAWGRQGREKLFF
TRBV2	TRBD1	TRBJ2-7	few	TGTGCCAGCAGTCCGACAGGGGCTGGGACTGGCGAGCAGTACTTC	CASSPTGAGTGEQYF
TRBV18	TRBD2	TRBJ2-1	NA	TGTGCCAGCTCCCTACTAGCGGGGGGATACAATGAGCAGTTCTTC	CASSLLAGGYNEQFF
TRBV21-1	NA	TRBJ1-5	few	TGTGCCAGCAGACTAAAAAAGTATAGCAATCAGCCCCAGCATTTT	CASRLKKYSNQPQHF
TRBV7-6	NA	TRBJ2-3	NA	TGTGCCAGCAGCCGTACAGATACGCAGTATTTT	CASSRTDTQYF
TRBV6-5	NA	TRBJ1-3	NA	TGTGCCAGCGCCACATCGGGAAACACCATATATTTT	CASATSGNTIYF
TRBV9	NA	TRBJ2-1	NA	TGTGCCAGCAGCCATAGTGGAGGGGTTTACAATGAGCAGTTCTTC	CASSHSGGVYNEQFF
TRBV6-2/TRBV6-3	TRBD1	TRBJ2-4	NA	TGTGCCAGCAGCTGGGACAGGGCGGGCATTCAGTACTTC	CASSWDRAGIQYF
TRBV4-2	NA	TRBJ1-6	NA	TGTGCCAGCAGCGAAAAGACCCAGCGAAGCTCCTATAATTCACCCCTCCACTTT	CASSEKTQRSSYNSPLHF
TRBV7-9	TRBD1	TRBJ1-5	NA	TGTGCCAGCAGCTTAGGGGTCGGGGGACAGGATTATCAGCCCCAGCATTTT	CASSLGVGGQDYQPQHF
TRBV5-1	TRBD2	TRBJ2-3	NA	TGCGCCAGCAGCTTGGAGAGAAGGTGGACTAGCGGGGAAGGAGATACGCAGTATTTT	CASSLERRWTSGEGDTQYF
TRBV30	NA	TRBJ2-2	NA	TGTGCCTGGAAGTACAGCCCGAACACCGGGGAGCTGTTTTTT	CAWKYSPNTGELFF
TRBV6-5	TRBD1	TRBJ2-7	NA	TGTGCCAGCAGCCGGGACAGGGTTTACGAGCAGTACTTC	CASSRDRVYEQYF
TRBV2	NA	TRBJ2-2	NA	TGTGCCAGCAGTGTTGGCAGGGGAACCGGGGAGCTGTTTTTT	CASSVGRGTGELFF
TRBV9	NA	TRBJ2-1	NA	TGTGCCAGCAGCGGACACCTACTGAGCTCCTACAATGAGCAGTTCTTC	CASSGHLLSSYNEQFF
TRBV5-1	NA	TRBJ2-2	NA	TGCGCCAGCAGCTTGCTGGGGGGGCGCATCGGGGAGCTGTTTTTT	CASSLLGGRIGELFF
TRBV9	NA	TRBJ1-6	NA	TGTGCCAGCAGCGTAGACCCAGGGCGGAACTCCTATAATTCACCCCTCCACTTT	CASSVDPGRNSYNSPLHF
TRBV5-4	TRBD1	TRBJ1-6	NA	TGTGCCAGCAGCTCAGCAGGGGGCAGCTCCTATAATTCACCCCTCCACTTT	CASSSAGGSSYNSPLHF
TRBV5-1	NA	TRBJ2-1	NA	TGCGCCAGCAGCTTGGGCCTCCCGGATGAGCAGTTCTTC	CASSLGLPDEQFF
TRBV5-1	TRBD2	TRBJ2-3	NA	TGCGCCAGCCGGGCCGGGACTAATACAGATACGCAGTATTTT	CASRAGTNTDTQYF